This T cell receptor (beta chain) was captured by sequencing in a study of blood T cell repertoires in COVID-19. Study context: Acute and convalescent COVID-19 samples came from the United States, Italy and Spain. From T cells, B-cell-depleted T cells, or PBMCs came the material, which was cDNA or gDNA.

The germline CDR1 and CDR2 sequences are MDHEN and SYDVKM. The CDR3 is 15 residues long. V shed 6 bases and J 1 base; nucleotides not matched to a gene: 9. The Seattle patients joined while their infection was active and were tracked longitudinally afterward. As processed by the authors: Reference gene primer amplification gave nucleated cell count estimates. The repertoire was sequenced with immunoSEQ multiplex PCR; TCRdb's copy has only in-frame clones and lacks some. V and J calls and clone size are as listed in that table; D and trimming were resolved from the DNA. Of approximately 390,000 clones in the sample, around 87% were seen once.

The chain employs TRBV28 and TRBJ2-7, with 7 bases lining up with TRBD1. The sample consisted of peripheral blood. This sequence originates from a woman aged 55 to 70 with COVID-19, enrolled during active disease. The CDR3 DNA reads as TGTGCCAGCAGCCCGAGACAGGGCTATTCCTACGAGCAGTACTTC. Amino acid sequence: CASSPRQGYSYEQYF.